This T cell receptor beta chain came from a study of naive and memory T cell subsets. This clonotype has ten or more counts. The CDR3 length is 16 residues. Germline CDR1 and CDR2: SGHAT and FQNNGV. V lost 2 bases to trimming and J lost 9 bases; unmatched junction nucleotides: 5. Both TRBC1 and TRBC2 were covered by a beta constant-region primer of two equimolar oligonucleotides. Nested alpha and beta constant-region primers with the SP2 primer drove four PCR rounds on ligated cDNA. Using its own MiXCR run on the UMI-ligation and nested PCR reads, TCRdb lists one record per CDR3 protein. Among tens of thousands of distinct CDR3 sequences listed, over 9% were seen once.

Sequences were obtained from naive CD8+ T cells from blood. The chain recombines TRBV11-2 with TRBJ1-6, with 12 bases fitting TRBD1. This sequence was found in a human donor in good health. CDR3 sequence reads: CASSLLGQGASSPLHF. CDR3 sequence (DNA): TGTGCCAGCAGCTTACTGGGACAGGGGGCAAGTTCACCCCTCCACTTT.